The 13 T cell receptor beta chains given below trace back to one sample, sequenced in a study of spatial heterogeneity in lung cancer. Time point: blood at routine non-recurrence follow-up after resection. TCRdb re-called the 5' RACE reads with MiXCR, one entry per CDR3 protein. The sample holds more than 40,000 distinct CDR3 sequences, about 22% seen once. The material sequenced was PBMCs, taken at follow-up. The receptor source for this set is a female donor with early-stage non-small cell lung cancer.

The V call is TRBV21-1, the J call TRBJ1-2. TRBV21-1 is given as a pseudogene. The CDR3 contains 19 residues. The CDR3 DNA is TGTGCCAGCAGCAAAGCCTGGTATAGAATGAGCAGTCTTGGCTATGGCTACACCTTC. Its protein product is CASSKAWYRMSSLGYGYTF.

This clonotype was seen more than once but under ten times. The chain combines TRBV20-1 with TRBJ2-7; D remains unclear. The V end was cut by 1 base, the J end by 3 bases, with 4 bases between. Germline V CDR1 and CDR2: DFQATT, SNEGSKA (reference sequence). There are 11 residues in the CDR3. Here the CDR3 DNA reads TGCAGTGCTAGAGCGAACTACGAGCAGTACTTC. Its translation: CSARANYEQYF.

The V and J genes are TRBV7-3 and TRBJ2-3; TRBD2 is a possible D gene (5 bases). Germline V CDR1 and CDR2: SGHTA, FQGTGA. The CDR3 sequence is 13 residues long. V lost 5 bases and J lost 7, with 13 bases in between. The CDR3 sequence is CASSAGSTNTQYF. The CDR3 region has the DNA TGTGCCAGCAGCGCTGGGAGTACAAATACGCAGTATTTT.

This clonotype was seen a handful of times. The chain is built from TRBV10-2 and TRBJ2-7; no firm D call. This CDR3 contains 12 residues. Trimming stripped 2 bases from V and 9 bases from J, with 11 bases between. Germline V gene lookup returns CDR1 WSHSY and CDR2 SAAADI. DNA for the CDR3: TGCGCCAGCAGTGAGATGCGTACGGGGCAGTACTTC. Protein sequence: CASSEMRTGQYF.

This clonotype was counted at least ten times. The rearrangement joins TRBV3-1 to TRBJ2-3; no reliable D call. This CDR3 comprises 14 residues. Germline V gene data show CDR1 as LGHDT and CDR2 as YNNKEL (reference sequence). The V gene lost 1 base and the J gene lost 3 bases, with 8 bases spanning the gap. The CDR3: CASSQASWTDTQYF. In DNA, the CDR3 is TGTGCCAGCAGCCAAGCAAGTTGGACAGATACGCAGTATTTT.

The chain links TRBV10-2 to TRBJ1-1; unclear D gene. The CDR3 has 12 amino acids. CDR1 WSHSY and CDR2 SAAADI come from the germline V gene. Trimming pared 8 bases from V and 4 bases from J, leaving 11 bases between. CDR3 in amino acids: CASLGGGTEAFF. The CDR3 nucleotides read TGCGCCAGCCTTGGCGGAGGCACTGAAGCTTTCTTT.

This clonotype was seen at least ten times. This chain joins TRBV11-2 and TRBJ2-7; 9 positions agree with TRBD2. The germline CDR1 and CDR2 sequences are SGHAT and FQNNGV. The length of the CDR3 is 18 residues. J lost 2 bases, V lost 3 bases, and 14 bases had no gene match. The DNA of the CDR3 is TGTGCCAGCAGCTTCAACTACTTTAGCGGGAGTAAAGCCTACGAGCAGTACTTC. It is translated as CASSFNYFSGSKAYEQYF.

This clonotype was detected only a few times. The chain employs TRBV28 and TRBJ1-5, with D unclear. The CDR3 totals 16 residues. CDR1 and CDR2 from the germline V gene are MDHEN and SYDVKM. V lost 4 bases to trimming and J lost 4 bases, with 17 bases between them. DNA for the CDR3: TGTGCCAGCAGTTCAAGACTACCGTGGGCAAATCAGCCCCAGCATTTT. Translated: CASSSRLPWANQPQHF.

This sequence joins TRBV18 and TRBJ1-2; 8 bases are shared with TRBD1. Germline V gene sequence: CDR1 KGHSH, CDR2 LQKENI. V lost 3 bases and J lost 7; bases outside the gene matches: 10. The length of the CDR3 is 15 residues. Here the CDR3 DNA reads TGTGCCAGCTCACCTCTAGGACAGGGTGAGACTGGCTACACCTTC. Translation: CASSPLGQGETGYTF.

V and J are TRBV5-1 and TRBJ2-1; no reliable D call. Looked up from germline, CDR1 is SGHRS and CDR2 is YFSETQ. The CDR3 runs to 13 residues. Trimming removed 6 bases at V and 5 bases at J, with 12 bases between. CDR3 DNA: TGCGCCAGCAAACTGACGCAGAACAATGAGCAGTTCTTC. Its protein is CASKLTQNNEQFF. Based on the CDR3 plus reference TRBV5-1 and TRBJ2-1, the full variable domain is KAGVTQTPRYLIKTRGQQVTLSCSPISGHRSVSWYQQTPGQGLQFLFEYFSETQRNKGNFPGRFSGRQFSNSRSEMNVSTLELGDSALYLCASKLTQNNEQFFGPGTRLTVL.

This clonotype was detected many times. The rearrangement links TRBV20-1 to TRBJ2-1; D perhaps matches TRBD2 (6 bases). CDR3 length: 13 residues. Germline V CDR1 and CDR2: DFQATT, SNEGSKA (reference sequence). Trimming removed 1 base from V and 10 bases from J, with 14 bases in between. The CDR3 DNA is TGCAGTGCTAGAGGGGGGGTCGGGGCCGAGCAGTTCTTC. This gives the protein CSARGGVGAEQFF.

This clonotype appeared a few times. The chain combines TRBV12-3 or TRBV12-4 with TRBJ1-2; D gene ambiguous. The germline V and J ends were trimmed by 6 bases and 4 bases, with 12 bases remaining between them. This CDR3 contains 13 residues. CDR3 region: CASSQEGIYGYTF. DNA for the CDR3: TGTGCCAGCAGCCAAGAGGGAATCTATGGCTACACCTTC.

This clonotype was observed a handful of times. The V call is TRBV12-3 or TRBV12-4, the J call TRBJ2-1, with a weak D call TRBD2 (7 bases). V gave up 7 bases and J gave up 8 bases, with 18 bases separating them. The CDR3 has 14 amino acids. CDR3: CASTWGGSYDEQFF. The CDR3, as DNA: TGTGCCAGCACCTGGGGGGGCAGTTATGATGAGCAGTTCTTC.